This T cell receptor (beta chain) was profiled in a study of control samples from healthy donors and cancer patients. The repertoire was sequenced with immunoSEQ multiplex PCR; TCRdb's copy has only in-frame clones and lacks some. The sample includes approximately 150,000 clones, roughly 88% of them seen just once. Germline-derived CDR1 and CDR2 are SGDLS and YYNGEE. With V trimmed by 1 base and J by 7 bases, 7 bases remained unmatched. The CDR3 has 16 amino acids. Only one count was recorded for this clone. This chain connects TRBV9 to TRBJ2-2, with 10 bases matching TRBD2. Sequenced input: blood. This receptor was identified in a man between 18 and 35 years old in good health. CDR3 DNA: TGTGCCAGCAGCGTACTAGCGGGGGTGTATGGCGGGGAGCTGTTTTTT. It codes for CASSVLAGVYGGELFF.